This T cell receptor beta chain comes out of a study of CD8+CD57+ T cells in acquired aplastic anemia. Study overall: DNA from sorted CD4+ and CD8+ cells averaged approximately 3.5 ug.

Genomic DNA templated the TCR beta VDJ and CDR3 profiling. A single record per CDR3 protein comes from TCRdb applying MiXCR to the reads. Altogether roughly 180,000 distinct CDR3 sequences are present, approximately 45% being singletons, with the ten largest covering approximately 2.9%. There are many counts of this clonotype. Its antigen is still unknown. Germline V lookup: CDR1 MGHRA, CDR2 YSYEKL. The CDR3 runs 16 residues. The V and J ends lost 4 bases and 6 bases, in that order; junction bases with no gene match: 7. Study-level points and caveats: Patients versus controls showed no significant CD8+ Simpson's diversity difference. Researchers report that around 30 CD8+ CDR3 sequences appeared in both patients and controls.

Sequenced input: sorted CD4+, CD8+, or CD8+CD57+ T cells (not recorded which) from PBMCs. The V and J genes are TRBV4-1 and TRBJ2-7; TRBD2 agrees at 15 bases. The sequence derives from a human donor in good health. The CDR3 DNA is TGCGCCAGCAGCCCAGGACTAGCGGGAGGGCCCCGCGAGCAGTACTTC. This gives the protein CASSPGLAGGPREQYF.